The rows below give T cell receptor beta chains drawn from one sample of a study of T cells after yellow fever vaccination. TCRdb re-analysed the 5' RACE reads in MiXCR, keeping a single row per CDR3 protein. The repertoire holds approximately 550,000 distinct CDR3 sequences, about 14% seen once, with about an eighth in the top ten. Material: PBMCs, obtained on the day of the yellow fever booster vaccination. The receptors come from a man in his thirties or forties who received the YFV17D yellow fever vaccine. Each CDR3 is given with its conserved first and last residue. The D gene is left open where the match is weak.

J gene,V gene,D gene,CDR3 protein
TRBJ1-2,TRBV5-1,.,CASSLGEVDYGYTF
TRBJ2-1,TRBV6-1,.,CASSETRATEQFF
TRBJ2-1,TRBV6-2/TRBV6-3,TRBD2,CASSYASGGRGNEQFF
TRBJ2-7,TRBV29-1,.,CSALDVTYEQYF
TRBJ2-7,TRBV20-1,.,CSARNRDTVPYEQYF
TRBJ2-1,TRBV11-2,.,CASSSTQYALGDEQFF
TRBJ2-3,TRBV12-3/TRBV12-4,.,CASSGSDTQYF
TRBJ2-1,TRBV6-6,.,CASSFGWEQFF
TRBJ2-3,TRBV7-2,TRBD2,CASSLSTSGQHTQYF
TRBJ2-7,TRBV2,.,CASLEAGLSYEQYF
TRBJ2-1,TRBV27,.,CASSPPSLLGQFF
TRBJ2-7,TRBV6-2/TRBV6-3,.,CASSYLAAGRYEQYF
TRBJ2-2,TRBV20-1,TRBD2,CSASSGRAPGELFF
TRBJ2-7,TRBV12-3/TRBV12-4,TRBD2,CASTVLAGGGEQYF
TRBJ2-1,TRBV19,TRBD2,CASSWTSETYNEQFF
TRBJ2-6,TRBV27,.,CASRLLGANVLTF
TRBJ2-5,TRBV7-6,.,CASTFGGPKETQYF
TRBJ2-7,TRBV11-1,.,CASSSGWSGEQYF